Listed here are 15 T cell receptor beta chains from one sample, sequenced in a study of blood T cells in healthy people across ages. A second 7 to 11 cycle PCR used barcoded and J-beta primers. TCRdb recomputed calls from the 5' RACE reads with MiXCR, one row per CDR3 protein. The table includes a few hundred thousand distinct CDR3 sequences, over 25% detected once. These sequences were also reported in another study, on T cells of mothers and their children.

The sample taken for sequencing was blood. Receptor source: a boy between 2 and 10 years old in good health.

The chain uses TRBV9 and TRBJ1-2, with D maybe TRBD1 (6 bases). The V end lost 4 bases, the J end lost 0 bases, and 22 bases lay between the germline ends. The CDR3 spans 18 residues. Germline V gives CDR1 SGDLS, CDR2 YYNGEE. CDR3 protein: CASSPRGAEARANYGYTF. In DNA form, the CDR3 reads TGTGCCAGCAGCCCGAGGGGGGCCGAAGCTCGAGCTAACTATGGCTACACCTTC.

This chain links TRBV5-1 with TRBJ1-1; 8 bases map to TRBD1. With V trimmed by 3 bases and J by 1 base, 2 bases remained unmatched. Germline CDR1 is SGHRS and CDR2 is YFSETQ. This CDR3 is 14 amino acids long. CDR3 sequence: CASSWTGRNTEAFF. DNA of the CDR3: TGCGCCAGCAGCTGGACAGGGAGGAACACTGAAGCTTTCTTT.

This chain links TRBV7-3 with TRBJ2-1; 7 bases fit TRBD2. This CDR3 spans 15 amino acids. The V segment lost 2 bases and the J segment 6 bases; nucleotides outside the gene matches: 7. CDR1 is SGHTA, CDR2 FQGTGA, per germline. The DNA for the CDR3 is TGTGCCAGCAGCTTAGGCGGGGGACGTTTCAATGAGCAGTTCTTC. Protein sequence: CASSLGGGRFNEQFF.

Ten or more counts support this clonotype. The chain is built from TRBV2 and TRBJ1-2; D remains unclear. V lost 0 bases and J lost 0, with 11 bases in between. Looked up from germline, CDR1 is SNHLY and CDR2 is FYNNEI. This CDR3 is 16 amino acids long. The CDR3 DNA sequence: TGTGCCAGCAGTGAAGCGCGGACTGCGGCTAACTATGGCTACACCTTC. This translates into CASSEARTAANYGYTF.

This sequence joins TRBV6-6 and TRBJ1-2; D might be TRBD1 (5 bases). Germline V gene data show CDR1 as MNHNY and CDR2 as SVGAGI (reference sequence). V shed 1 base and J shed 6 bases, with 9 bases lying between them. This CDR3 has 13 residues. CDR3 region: CASSYFQGDGYTF. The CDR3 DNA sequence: TGTGCCAGCAGTTACTTCCAGGGTGATGGCTACACCTTC.

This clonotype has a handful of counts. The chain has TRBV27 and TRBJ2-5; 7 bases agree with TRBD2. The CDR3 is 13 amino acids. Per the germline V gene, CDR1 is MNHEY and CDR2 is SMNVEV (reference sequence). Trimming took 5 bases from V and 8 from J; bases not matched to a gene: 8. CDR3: CASSAAGLQTQYF. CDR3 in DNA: TGTGCCAGCAGTGCAGCGGGGTTGCAAACCCAGTACTTC.

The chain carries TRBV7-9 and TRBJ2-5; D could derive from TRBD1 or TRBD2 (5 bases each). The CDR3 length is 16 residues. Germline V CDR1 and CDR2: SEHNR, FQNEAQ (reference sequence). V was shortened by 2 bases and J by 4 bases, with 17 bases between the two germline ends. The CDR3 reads CASSLTSQSGRETQYF. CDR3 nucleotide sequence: TGTGCCAGCAGCTTAACTAGTCAATCAGGGAGAGAGACCCAGTACTTC.

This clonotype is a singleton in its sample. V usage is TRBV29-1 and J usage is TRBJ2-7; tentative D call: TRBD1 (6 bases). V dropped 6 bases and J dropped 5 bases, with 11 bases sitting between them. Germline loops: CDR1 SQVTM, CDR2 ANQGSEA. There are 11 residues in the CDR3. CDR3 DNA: TGCAGCGTCCTAACAGGGAACGAGCAGTACTTC. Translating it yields CSVLTGNEQYF.

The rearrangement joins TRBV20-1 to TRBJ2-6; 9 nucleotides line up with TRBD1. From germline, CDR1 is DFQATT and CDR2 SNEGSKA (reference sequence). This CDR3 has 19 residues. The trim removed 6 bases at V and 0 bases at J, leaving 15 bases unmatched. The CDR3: CSAKSPGQGTGSGANVLTF. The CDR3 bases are TGCAGTGCCAAATCGCCGGGACAGGGTACAGGCTCTGGGGCCAACGTCCTGACTTTC.

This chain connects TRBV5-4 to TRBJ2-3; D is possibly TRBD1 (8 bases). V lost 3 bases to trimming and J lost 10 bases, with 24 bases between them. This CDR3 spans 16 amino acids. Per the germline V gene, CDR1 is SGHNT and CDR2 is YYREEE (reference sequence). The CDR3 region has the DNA TGTGCCAGCAGCTCCTCAGACAGGGGAGCGGGGATAGCGCAGTATTTT. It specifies CASSSSDRGAGIAQYF.

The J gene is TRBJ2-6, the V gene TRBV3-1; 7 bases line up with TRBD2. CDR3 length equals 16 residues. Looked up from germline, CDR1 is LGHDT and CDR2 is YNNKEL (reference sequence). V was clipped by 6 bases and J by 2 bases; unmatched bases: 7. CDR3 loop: CASRMGAGPGANVLTF. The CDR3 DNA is TGTGCCAGCAGGATGGGAGCGGGGCCTGGGGCCAACGTCCTGACTTTC.

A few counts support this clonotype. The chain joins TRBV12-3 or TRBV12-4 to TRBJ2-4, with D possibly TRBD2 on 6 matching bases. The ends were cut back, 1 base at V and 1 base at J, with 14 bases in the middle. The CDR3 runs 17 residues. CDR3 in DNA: TGTGCCAGCAGTTTAGATCGGGGGATCACGGCCAAAAACATTCAGTACTTC. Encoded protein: CASSLDRGITAKNIQYF.

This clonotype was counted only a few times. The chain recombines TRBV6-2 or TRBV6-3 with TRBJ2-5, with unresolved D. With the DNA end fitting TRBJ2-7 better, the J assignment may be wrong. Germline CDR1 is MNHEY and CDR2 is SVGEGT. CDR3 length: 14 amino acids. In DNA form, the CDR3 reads TGTGCCAGCAGTTACCTCGTGGGCTCCTACGAGCAGTACTTC. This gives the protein CASSYLVGSYEQYF.

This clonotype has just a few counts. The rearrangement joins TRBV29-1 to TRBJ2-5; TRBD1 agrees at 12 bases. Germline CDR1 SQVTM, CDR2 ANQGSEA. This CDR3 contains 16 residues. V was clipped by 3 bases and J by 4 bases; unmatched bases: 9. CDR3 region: CSVERGTGGGRETQYF. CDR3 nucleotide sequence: TGCAGCGTTGAGAGAGGGACAGGGGGCGGAAGAGAGACCCAGTACTTC. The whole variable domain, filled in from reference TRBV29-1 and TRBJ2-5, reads SAVISQKPSRDICQRGTSLTIQCQVDSQVTMMFWYRQQPGQSLTLIATANQGSEATYESGFVIDKFPISRPNLTFSTLTVSNMSPEDSSIYLCSVERGTGGGRETQYFGPGTRLLVL.

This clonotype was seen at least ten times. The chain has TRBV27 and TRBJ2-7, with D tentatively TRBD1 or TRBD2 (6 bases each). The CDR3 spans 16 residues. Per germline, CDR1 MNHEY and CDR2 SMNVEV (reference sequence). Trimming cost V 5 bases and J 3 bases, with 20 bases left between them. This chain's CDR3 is CASSLERGASRYEQYF. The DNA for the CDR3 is TGTGCCAGCAGTCTTGAGAGGGGGGCTAGCCGCTACGAGCAGTACTTC.